Following are 9 T cell receptor beta chains from one sample sequenced in a study of response to subunit inactivated influenza vaccine. TCRdb itself ran the RT-PCR reads through MiXCR, one entry per CDR3 protein. The table records about 540,000 distinct CDR3 sequences, around 25% of them present only once. These data were also reused for a study on T cells expressing NK-cell markers. That source adds: UMIs were included in TCR beta cDNA generated by 5'RACE template switching.

Sequencing was performed on CD4+ T cells sorted from PBMCs, taken approximately 12 days after vaccination. These receptors were taken from a man between 50 and 59 years old who received an inactivated influenza vaccine.

This clonotype was observed many times. The chain joins TRBV12-3 or TRBV12-4 to TRBJ2-5; 7 bases agree with TRBD2. The CDR3 is made up of 14 amino acids. Trimming at V came to 6 bases and at J to 3 bases, leaving 7 bases not matched to a gene. CDR3 sequence reads: CASRTAGREETQYF. CDR3 sequence (DNA): TGTGCCAGCAGGACCGCGGGGAGGGAAGAGACCCAGTACTTC.

The rearrangement links TRBV24-1 to TRBJ2-2, with 8 bases fitting TRBD1. V shed 7 bases and J 5 bases; nucleotides not matched to a gene: 2. Germline V gene sequence: CDR1 KGHDR, CDR2 SFDVKD. The CDR3 loop spans 13 amino acids. CDR3 sequence: CATRTGVTGELFF. CDR3 in DNA: TGTGCCACCAGGACAGGGGTGACCGGGGAGCTGTTTTTT.

The gene calls are TRBV7-9 and TRBJ2-5; TRBD1 matches at 10 bases. CDR3 length: 14 amino acids. Trimming removed 6 bases from V and 7 bases from J; junction bases left unmatched: 8. CDR1 is SEHNR and CDR2 is FQNEAQ in the germline V gene (reference sequence). The CDR3 nucleotides read TGTGCCAGCAGACAGGACAGGGGGTTAGGGACCCAGTACTTC. It translates to CASRQDRGLGTQYF.

Details on this clonotype: At one end the junction does not follow the germline gene, possibly because of a read error. The V and J genes are TRBV28 and TRBJ1-1; D might be TRBD1 (6 bases). CDR3 size: 14 residues. CDR1 is MDHEN and CDR2 is SYDVKM in the germline V gene. The CDR3 region is CASTLGGGPGEALF. The CDR3 nucleotides read TGTGCCAGCACCCTAGGTGGGGGGCCAGGTGAAGCTCTCTTT.

The rearrangement joins TRBV6-5 to TRBJ1-1, with 8 nucleotides matching TRBD1. Germline trimming cut 6 bases from V and 8 bases from J; bases unmatched to any gene: 5. The CDR3 totals 12 residues. CDR1 and CDR2 from the germline V gene are MNHEY and SVGAGI. In DNA, the CDR3 is TGTGCCAGCAGGCGGACAGGGCAAGAAGCTTTCTTT. Protein: CASRRTGQEAFF.

The V and J genes are TRBV3-1 and TRBJ2-7; TRBD1 might be the D (7 bases). Trimming took 2 bases from V and 1 from J, leaving 12 bases between them. CDR1 is LGHDT, CDR2 YNNKEL, per germline (reference sequence). CDR3 length: 15 residues. The CDR3 spells CASSQRTGLSYEQYF. In nucleotides, the CDR3 is TGTGCCAGCAGCCAACGGACAGGACTATCCTACGAGCAGTACTTC.

This clonotype was observed a handful of times. CDR3 nucleotides: TGTGCCAGCAGCCGAAGGGGGACACCTGACTATGGCTACACCTTC. Its protein is CASSRRGTPDYGYTF. The chain has TRBV7-9 and TRBJ1-2, with D possibly being TRBD1 (6 bases). Between the trimmed V and J ends, which lost 5 bases and 3 bases, there was a span of 16 bases. Germline V lookup: CDR1 SEHNR, CDR2 FQNEAQ (reference sequence). The CDR3 has 15 amino acids.

This clonotype has at least ten counts. The V gene is TRBV6-2 or TRBV6-3, the J gene TRBJ2-1; 7 nucleotides match TRBD2. The CDR3 is 22 amino acids. Germline values: CDR1 MNHEY, CDR2 SVGEGT. The V and J ends lost 8 bases and 9 bases, in that order; junction bases with no gene match: 37. The CDR3 coding sequence is TGTGCCAGCTCTAGACTAGGTACAGATCGAATGTTTCTAGCGGCCCGCGGCGGTGAGCAGTTCTTC. Its protein product is CASSRLGTDRMFLAARGGEQFF.

This clonotype was observed a single time. V is TRBV6-2 or TRBV6-3 and J is TRBJ2-7, with D perhaps TRBD2 (5 bases). Germline loops: CDR1 MNHEY, CDR2 SVGEGT. The CDR3 runs 13 residues. Trimming left V 3 bases short and J 5 bases short, with 11 bases between. CDR3 loop: CASSYRLGDEQYF. CDR3 in DNA: TGTGCCAGCAGTTATCGTCTCGGGGACGAGCAGTACTTC.